The clone carrying this TCR beta chain was found many times. Its antigen is not known. Trimming at V came to 3 bases and at J to 4 bases, leaving 6 bases not matched to a gene. Germline CDR1 is GTSNPN and CDR2 is SVGIG (reference sequence). The CDR3 totals 14 residues. The sample belongs to a study of T cell repertoires in cytomegalovirus infection. Looking at the study overall: Public TCR beta signatures provided an indication of both CMV infection and a matching HLA type. Points from the study as a whole: Predominance within the ex vivo response was attributable to HLA-C-restricted CMV-specific TCR beta clonotypes. CMV carriers with the relevant HLA were identified by cumulative public TCR beta family frequency.

TCRdb called the reads again in MiXCR, with one record for every CDR3 protein. The sample holds more than 75,000 distinct CDR3 sequences, 3.5% to 4.5% seen once. Sequenced: PBMCs. The chain employs TRBV30 and TRBJ1-1, with 9 bases fitting TRBD1. The sequence was collected from a human donor in good health (CMV status not recorded). Some clones in this sample may be carry-over from other donors' samples. The CDR3 DNA is TGTGCCTGGAGGGACAGGGGATGGGTCACTGAAGCTTTCTTT. It translates to CAWRDRGWVTEAFF.